A single sample gave rise to the 29 T cell receptor beta chains below, sequenced in a study of CD8+CD57+ T cells in acquired aplastic anemia. Profiling that covered TCR beta VDJ and CDR3 relied on genomic DNA as its template. One entry per CDR3 protein results from TCRdb running MiXCR on the reads. The table shows roughly 420,000 distinct CDR3 sequences, with under 80% occurring only once. Source material: sorted CD4+, CD8+, or CD8+CD57+ T cells (not recorded which) from PBMCs. The origin of the receptors is a human donor in good health, serving as a control.

The chain couples TRBV11-2 to TRBJ1-5, with 7 bases that match TRBD1. This CDR3 is 14 amino acids long. Germline CDR1 SGHAT, CDR2 FQNNGV. J gave up 6 bases and V 5 bases, and 7 bases lay outside the gene matches. CDR3: CASSRATGSQPQHF. In DNA form, the CDR3 reads TGTGCCAGCAGCCGAGCGACAGGGAGTCAGCCCCAGCATTTT.

Notes on this clonotype: The conserved phenylalanine or tryptophan normally closing the CDR3 is absent here, so this likely arose from a read error. The DNA is left out, because the CDR3 cannot be placed on it with certainty; the CDR3 is given as TCRdb lists it. J is TRBJ1-2 and V is TRBV7-4. The CDR3 adds up to 12 amino acids, both ends counted. Germline CDR1 reads SGHVT; CDR2 reads SQSDAQ. Here the CDR3 reads CASSLPATGFNY.

The chain recombines TRBV10-2 with TRBJ1-5; D might be TRBD1 (5 bases). The CDR3 runs 14 residues. The V gene lost 0 bases and the J gene lost 6 bases, with 9 bases spanning the gap. CDR1 and CDR2 from the germline V gene are WSHSY and SAAADI. In DNA, the CDR3 is TGCGCCAGCAGTGAGTCGACGGGGGTTCAGCCCCAGCATTTT. It yields the protein CASSESTGVQPQHF.

Of note for this clonotype: A much more abundant neighbour one base away suggests this may be a read error. V gene TRBV6-2 or TRBV6-3 combines with J gene TRBJ2-3; 9 nucleotides match TRBD2. Looked up from germline, CDR1 is MNHEY and CDR2 is SVGEGT. Trimming took 4 bases from V and 4 from J; bases not matched to a gene: 12. The CDR3 is made up of 17 amino acids. The CDR3 region is CASSFDSAGGTADTQYF. The CDR3 bases are TGTGCCAGCAGTTTTGACTCGGCGGGGGGGACCGCAGATACGCAGTATTTT.

V usage is TRBV28 and J usage is TRBJ1-6; D gene ambiguous. This CDR3 comprises 14 residues. V was clipped by 4 bases and J by 10 bases, with 14 bases between them. CDR1 is MDHEN and CDR2 is SYDVKM in the germline V gene. This chain's CDR3 is CASSYVGESSPLHF. The CDR3 coding sequence is TGTGCCAGCAGTTATGTGGGCGAGAGCTCACCCCTCCACTTT.

J is TRBJ2-7 and V is TRBV7-9; D gene uncertain. The V end lost 6 bases, the J end lost 5 bases, and 11 bases lay between the germline ends. This CDR3 spans 12 amino acids. Germline CDR1 and CDR2: SEHNR and FQNEAQ (reference sequence). The CDR3 reads CASRGIKDEQYF. DNA for the CDR3: TGTGCCAGCAGGGGAATAAAGGACGAGCAGTACTTC.

This clonotype was seen more than once but under ten times. The genes are TRBV19 and TRBJ2-5, with 7 positions matching TRBD2. Per the germline V gene, CDR1 is LNHDA and CDR2 is SQIVND (reference sequence). The CDR3 covers 12 residues. J was trimmed by 5 bases and V by 3 bases; bases with no gene match: 0. The CDR3 nucleotides are TGTGCCAGTAGTATGGGGGGGGAGACCCAGTACTTC. This sequence encodes CASSMGGETQYF. Full variable domain (outside the CDR3, taken from reference TRBV19 and TRBJ2-5): DGGITQSPKYLFRKEGQNVTLSCEQNLNHDAMYWYRQDPGQGLRLIYYSQIVNDFQKGDIAEGYSVSREKKESFPLTVTSAQKNPTAFYLCASSMGGETQYFGPGTRLLVL.

The rearrangement uses TRBV4-1 and TRBJ1-4, with D tentatively TRBD1 (5 bases). Germline CDR1 is MGHRA and CDR2 is YSYEKL. Trimming cost V 3 bases and J 11 bases, with 13 bases left between them. The CDR3 loop spans 13 amino acids. The CDR3 DNA sequence: TGCGCCAGCAGCCAGTGGGGGGACGGGAAACTGTTTTTT. Its protein product is CASSQWGDGKLFF.

In this sample, this clonotype turned up once. J is TRBJ1-5 and V is TRBV7-2; D uncertain. CDR1 and CDR2 (germline): SGHTA, FQGNSA. The length of the CDR3 is 14 residues. V dropped 5 bases and J dropped 6 bases, with 14 bases sitting between them. The CDR3 sequence: CASSLPHGRQPQHF. The CDR3 nucleotides read TGTGCCAGCAGCCTGCCCCACGGACGTCAGCCCCAGCATTTT.

In its sample, this clonotype was seen many times. The gene calls are TRBV24-1 and TRBJ2-2; 7 bases fit TRBD1. The junction had 6 bases not matched to a gene; V was cut back by 4 bases and J by 5 bases. Germline values: CDR1 KGHDR, CDR2 SFDVKD. This CDR3 has 15 amino acids. CDR3 sequence reads: CATSDATGQTGELFF. The CDR3 nucleotides are TGTGCCACCAGTGACGCGACAGGGCAAACCGGGGAGCTGTTTTTT.

This clonotype was recorded many times. This chain joins TRBV29-1 and TRBJ1-1, with 7 bases identical to TRBD1. CDR3 length: 13 amino acids. Germline trimming cut 1 base from V and 6 bases from J; bases unmatched to any gene: 5. The germline V gene encodes CDR1 SQVTM and CDR2 ANQGSEA. The CDR3 here is CSVEARGAAEAFF. CDR3 sequence (DNA): TGCAGCGTTGAAGCCAGGGGGGCCGCTGAAGCTTTCTTT.

V gene TRBV7-3 combines with J gene TRBJ2-2; tentative D call: TRBD2 (5 bases). Germline CDR1 reads SGHTA; CDR2 reads FQGTGA. This CDR3 has 16 residues. V was shortened by 5 bases and J by 14 bases, with 27 bases between the two germline ends. For the CDR3, the DNA is TGTGCCAGCAGCCCGGGGAGCTTTTCGTATACGGAGGATCTGTTTTTT. Encoded protein: CASSPGSFSYTEDLFF.

This clonotype was observed a few times. The rearrangement links TRBV10-3 to TRBJ1-3, with TRBD1 as a possible D gene (5 bases). The ends were cut back, 0 bases at V and 8 bases at J, with 17 bases in the middle. Germline CDR1 reads ENHRY; CDR2 reads SYGVKD. CDR3 length: 16 amino acids. CDR3 sequence reads: CAISESGRGDGYTIYF. CDR3 DNA: TGTGCCATCAGTGAGTCGGGACGGGGGGATGGCTACACCATATATTTT.

In this sample, this clonotype turned up many times. The genes are TRBV10-1 and TRBJ2-1, with a weak D call TRBD1 (6 bases). The CDR3 spans 14 residues. V was shortened by 6 bases and J by 5 bases, with 14 bases between the two germline ends. Germline V CDR1 and CDR2: WNHNN, SYGVQD (reference sequence). This CDR3 is CASRGHPVNNEQFF. In nucleotides, the CDR3 is TGCGCCAGCAGGGGACACCCGGTAAACAATGAGCAGTTCTTC.

The chain joins TRBV7-9 to TRBJ2-3; the match to TRBD2 covers 7 bases. V was pared by 2 bases and J by 3 bases, with 17 bases of the junction left unmatched. The CDR3 has 19 residues. CDR1 and CDR2 from the germline V gene are SEHNR and FQNEAQ (reference sequence). CDR3 coding DNA: TGTGCCAGCAGCTTATTTCCGGGGCCGGGCGGGGGTGAGACAGATACGCAGTATTTT. Its protein product is CASSLFPGPGGGETDTQYF.

About this clonotype itself: One junction end disagrees with the germline gene, perhaps due to a read error. This chain links TRBV7-2 with TRBJ1-4; the D is unclear. There are 16 residues in the CDR3. CDR1 is SGHTA, CDR2 FQGNSA, per germline. The CDR3 reads CASSYHPPPAYETLFF. In DNA form, the CDR3 reads TGTGCCAGCAGCTACCACCCCCCCCCCGCTTACGAAACACTGTTTTTT.

The chain carries TRBV12-3 or TRBV12-4 and TRBJ2-3; 7 nucleotides align to TRBD2. V shed 6 bases and J 8 bases; nucleotides not matched to a gene: 11. The CDR3 loop spans 14 amino acids. CDR3 sequence reads: CASSITGTTGTQYF. The CDR3 DNA follows: TGTGCCAGCAGCATAACGGGGACTACCGGTACGCAGTATTTT.

The sample holds many counts of this clonotype. V is TRBV6-6 and J is TRBJ2-6; 7 bases are shared with TRBD1. The V and J ends lost 10 bases and 0 bases, in that order; junction bases with no gene match: 9. Germline loops: CDR1 MNHNY, CDR2 SVGAGI (reference sequence). The CDR3 covers 16 residues. In DNA, the CDR3 is TGTGCCACCGTCACAGGGGCCTCCTCTGGGGCCAACGTCCTGACTTTC. This gives the protein CATVTGASSGANVLTF.

The V call is TRBV9, the J call TRBJ2-5, with D perhaps TRBD1 or TRBD2 (5 bases each). The CDR3 is 14 residues long. The ends were cut back, 2 bases at V and 11 bases at J, with 19 bases in the middle. Looked up from germline, CDR1 is SGDLS and CDR2 is YYNGEE. Here the CDR3 DNA reads TGTGCCAGCAGCGTGTCGGGGCTAGTCTACACGCAGTACTTC. It encodes CASSVSGLVYTQYF.

For this clonotype: One end of the junction varies from germline; a read error may be responsible. The genes are TRBV7-7 and TRBJ1-4, with a weak D call TRBD1 (5 bases). There are 14 residues in the CDR3. Germline CDR1 is SSHAT and CDR2 is FNYEAQ (reference sequence). The CDR3 coding sequence is TGTGCTAGCAGCCCGGGGGAAGGCAGAGAAAAACTGTTTTTT. Encoded protein: CASSPGEGREKLFF.

This clonotype was detected only once. In DNA form, the CDR3 reads TGCAGTGCCGTTACGACAGGGTCCGACACTGAAGCTTTCTTT. Protein: CSAVTTGSDTEAFF. This chain joins TRBV20-1 and TRBJ1-1; 7 bases align to TRBD1. Unmatched junction bases numbered 10, after V lost 6 bases and J lost 3 bases. The CDR3 runs 14 residues. Germline-derived CDR1 and CDR2 are DFQATT and SNEGSKA (reference sequence).

On this clonotype itself: This may be a read error: a much more frequent sequence differs by one nucleotide. This rearrangement joins TRBV11-2 to TRBJ2-3; 7 bases align to TRBD1. Germline V gene lookup returns CDR1 SGHAT and CDR2 FQNNGV. This CDR3 region has 16 residues. V gave up 2 bases and J gave up 0 bases; unmatched junction bases: 5. The CDR3 here is CASSLHRGSSTDTQYF. DNA for the CDR3: TGTGCCAGCAGCTTACACAGGGGCTCTAGCACAGATACGCAGTATTTT.

V and J are TRBV7-3 and TRBJ2-5; D call uncertain. This CDR3 has 13 residues. Germline V gene data show CDR1 as SGHTA and CDR2 as FQGTGA. Trimming took off 5 bases at V and 4 bases at J, with 11 bases between the two ends. The CDR3 DNA follows: TGTGCCAGCAGCGTAAAAGGACGAGAGACCCAGTACTTC. Its translation: CASSVKGRETQYF.

V and J are TRBV20-1 and TRBJ1-2; D unresolved. Deletions cut 4 bases from V and 1 base from J, with 19 bases between. Germline CDR1 and CDR2: DFQATT and SNEGSKA (reference sequence). The CDR3 consists of 16 residues. The CDR3 DNA is TGCAGTGCTATGAGGGCCGTCTCACCTCTTAACTATGGCTACACCTTC. Translating gives CSAMRAVSPLNYGYTF.

This clonotype was detected once. The chain has TRBV10-3 and TRBJ1-2, with TRBD1 matching over 7 bases. CDR1 and CDR2 from the germline V gene are ENHRY and SYGVKD. This CDR3 has 12 residues. Trimming cost V 6 bases and J 8 bases; bases outside gene matches: 6. The CDR3, as DNA: TGTGCCATCAGCGACAGGGACGGAGGCTACACCTTC. Protein sequence: CAISDRDGGYTF.

For this clonotype: Because it lacks the conserved phenylalanine or tryptophan at the end, this CDR3 is likely a read error. No DNA is shown, since the ends of the CDR3 on it are uncertain; the CDR3 is the one TCRdb lists. V usage is TRBV14 and J usage is TRBJ1-1. The CDR3 has 13 residues if both end residues are counted. Germline V gives CDR1 SGHDN, CDR2 FVKESK. The CDR3 reads CASSLEYDTQYFV.

This clonotype has a handful of counts. The rearrangement joins TRBV19 to TRBJ2-5, with D unclear. The J call may be mistaken, given a closer DNA end match to TRBJ2-7. The V gene's germline CDR1 is LNHDA and CDR2 SQIVND (reference sequence). The CDR3 runs to 11 residues. CDR3 bases: TGTGCCAGTAGTAACACCTACGAGCAGTACTTC. The encoded protein is CASSNTYEQYF.

The chain uses TRBV20-1 and TRBJ1-4, with D possibly TRBD1 on 5 matching bases. The V end was cut by 6 bases, the J end by 17 bases, with 19 bases between. There are 11 residues in the CDR3. Germline V gene data show CDR1 as DFQATT and CDR2 as SNEGSKA (reference sequence). The CDR3 bases are TGCAGTGCGTCGACAGTTAACTATGTCTTTTTT. Residues: CSASTVNYVFF.

This clonotype was picked up one time. This chain connects TRBV9 to TRBJ2-5; no clear D gene. The end of the DNA fits TRBJ2-1 better, so the J call may be wrong. The germline gives CDR1 SGDLS, CDR2 YYNGEE. This CDR3 spans 12 amino acids. CDR3 sequence (DNA): TGTGCCAGCAGCTTAGTTCACCCCACCCAGTTCTTC. This encodes CASSLVHPTQFF.